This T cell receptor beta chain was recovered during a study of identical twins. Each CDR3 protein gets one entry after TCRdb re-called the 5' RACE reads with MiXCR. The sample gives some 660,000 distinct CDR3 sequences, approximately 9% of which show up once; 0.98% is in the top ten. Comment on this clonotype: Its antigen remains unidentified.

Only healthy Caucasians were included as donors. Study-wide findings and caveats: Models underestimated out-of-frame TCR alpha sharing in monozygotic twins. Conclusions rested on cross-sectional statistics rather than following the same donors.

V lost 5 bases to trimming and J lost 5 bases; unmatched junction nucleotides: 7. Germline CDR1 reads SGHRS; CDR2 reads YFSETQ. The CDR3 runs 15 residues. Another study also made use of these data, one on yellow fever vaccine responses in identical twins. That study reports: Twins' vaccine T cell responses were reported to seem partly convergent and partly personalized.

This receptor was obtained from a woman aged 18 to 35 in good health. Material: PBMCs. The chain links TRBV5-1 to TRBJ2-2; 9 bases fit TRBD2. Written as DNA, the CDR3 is TGCGCCAGCAGAAAGATGCGGGAGGGAACCGGGGAGCTGTTTTTT. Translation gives CASRKMREGTGELFF.